This paragraph covers one TCR beta chain sequence. This sample was taken from a study of blood T cell repertoires in COVID-19. As for the study in general: Donors in the United States, Italy and Spain gave samples during acute or convalescent COVID-19. From T cells, B-cell-depleted T cells, or PBMCs came the material, which was cDNA or gDNA.

As processed by the authors: Reference gene primer amplification in the assay estimated nucleated cell counts. Sequenced by immunoSEQ multiplex PCR; TCRdb stores in-frame clones only, minus some. V and J calls and clone size are copied from that table; D and trimming were computed from the DNA. The data contain 95,000 to 150,000 clones, 85% of them singletons. Trimming took off 1 base at V and 4 bases at J, with 26 bases between the two ends. The CDR3 runs 19 residues. In germline, CDR1 is SEHNR, CDR2 FQNEAQ (reference sequence). Sequencing was carried out using peripheral blood. This sequence joins TRBV7-9 and TRBJ2-7; tentative D call: TRBD1 (5 bases). The TCR sequence derives from a woman over 75 with acute or convalescent COVID-19. The CDR3 sequence is CASSLEWGRSATSHYEQYF. CDR3 coding DNA: TGTGCCAGCAGCTTAGAGTGGGGCAGGTCAGCCACCTCCCATTACGAGCAGTACTTC.